This T cell receptor (beta chain) was sequenced during a study of CD8 T cells in Susac syndrome (dated by TCRdb to between 2019 and 2020). In the study overall: Whether CD8+ T cell activation and differentiation in Susac syndrome was antigen driven was tested using repertoire sequencing.

Note on this clonotype: Its antigen remains unidentified. Per-base qualities were not stored, and no clone one base away is much larger.

Overall study results and their limits: The number of individuals in the TCR sequencing and HLA analysis was acknowledged as relatively small.

The germline V gene (reference sequence) yields LGHDT for CDR1 and YNNKEL for CDR2. Trimming accounts for 4 bases at V and 4 bases at J, while the number of junction bases matched to no gene is 7. Counted from cysteine to phenylalanine, this CDR3 has 17 amino acids. Here the CDR3 DNA is all that survives: 51 bases in frame from base 1. RNA was extracted using the RNeasy kit, and about 0.5 to 1 microgram was reverse transcribed with random hexamers. The immunoSEQ multiplex PCR assay, covering 54 Vbeta and 13 Jbeta segments, was used to amplify TCR beta CDR3 regions. PCR amplification bias was corrected by using a synthetic template baseline for primer optimization and computational correction. Processing in the source paper ran as follows. Reads were annotated to V, D and J genes according to IMGT and were analyzed with immunoSEQ Analyzer, with only productive sequences retained. Clonality was calculated as one minus the Shannon entropy normalized by log2 of the number of productive unique sequences. For each patient and control, public and private clones were evaluated within the 100 most prevalent clones. Clones were defined as Susac-specific if absent from the healthy and MS cohorts, from around 1,100 published viral clones and from other ImmuneACCESS disease sequences. The public reads were reprocessed in TCRdb via fastp at Q25 and MiXCR, keeping in-frame beta chains. Rows matching on CDR3 protein sequence are summarized as one entry with the most common DNA and genes. These V and J calls rely on TCRdb rather than the paper's analysis. Present in this sample are about 210,000 distinct CDR3 sequences, 95% of which were seen just once. The top ten hold 0.095% of the sample.

High-throughput TCR beta sequencing profiled peripheral blood CD8+ and CD4+ T cells from healthy donors, Susac syndrome patients and multiple sclerosis patients. The multiple sclerosis controls were treatment-naive patients who had stable or active relapsing-remitting disease and met the revised McDonald criteria. Bulk CD8+ and CD4+ T cells were purified by magnetic negative isolation, while CD8+ TEMRA cells were enriched using FACS. Blood was collected in EDTA tubes and processed within 24 hours, with PBMCs isolated through density gradient centrifugation. PBMCs intended for TCR sequencing were cryopreserved in liquid nitrogen and thawed later in a water bath at 37 degrees C. Purity of sorted or isolated CD4+, CD8+ and CD8+ TEMRA cells was at least 90%.

What was sequenced was CD4+ T cells from PBMCs. The TCR was taken from a human donor with multiple sclerosis. Recombination linked TRBV3-1 to TRBJ2-3, with 14 bases in between that match TRBD2. In nucleotides, the sequence is TGTGCCAGCAGCCGAGGGACTAGCGGGAGAAGGGCAGATACGCAGTATTTT. Its translation reads: CASSRGTSGRRADTQYF.